This TCR beta chain was recovered during a study of T-cell reconstitution after alpha-beta-depleted transplantation in children. This CDR3 contains 15 residues. V was cut by 5 bases and J by 3 bases, with 17 bases left in between. Germline V gene data show CDR1 as SEHNR and CDR2 as FQNEAQ (reference sequence). Preparing the TCRbeta library involved the use of unique molecular identifiers. TCRdb analysed the PCR reads with MiXCR anew, one entry per CDR3 protein. The sample lists approximately 800,000 distinct CDR3 sequences; approximately 15% were seen once. This chain connects TRBV7-9 to TRBJ2-7; either TRBD1 or TRBD2 may fit D (5 bases each). The sequences come from PBMCs, mostly from graft donor cells, collected 360 days after TCRalphabeta/CD19-depleted stem cell transplant. This clonotype was sampled from a male patient aged 10 to 17 who had a stem cell transplant for acute lymphoblastic leukemia, so the T cells may come from the graft donor. CDR3 nucleotides: TGTGCCAGCAGCCTGGGACCGCGCCAGTTCTACGAGCAGTACTTC. It translates to CASSLGPRQFYEQYF.